What follows is one TCR beta chain and its context. Its antigen is currently unknown. The data originate from a study of cytomegalovirus exposure and HLA in healthy donors. Study results and limitations: By a later analysis, the bulk of CMV-associated TCR beta chains appeared HLA-restricted. It was 150 to 200 TCR beta chains that were listed as cytomegalovirus-associated. What was likely a sequencing artifact was a cluster of highly shared sequence variants. Reportedly, HLA-A and HLA-B alleles of most subjects were accurately predicted from TCR beta.

The CDR3 sequence is 13 residues long. The germline CDR1 and CDR2 sequences are SGHNT and YENEEA. Trimming cost V 6 bases and J 7 bases; bases outside gene matches: 8. A multiplex PCR was run with 60 Vbeta primers and 13 Jbeta primers. Generated by immunoSEQ multiplex PCR, the TCRdb table keeps only in-frame clones and is missing some. Of around 94,000 clones listed, 75% to 80% are singletons. The sample consisted of PBMCs. The receptor was derived from a woman in her thirties or forties in good health and CMV-seropositive. The chain has TRBV11-3 and TRBJ2-7, with TRBD1 matching 8 bases. CDR3 nucleotides: TGTGCCAGCAGTCCCAGGACAGGGATTGAGCAGTACTTC. It is translated as CASSPRTGIEQYF.